This record looks at one T cell receptor beta chain sequence and its context. The antigen is undetermined. The CDR3 length is 14 residues. Germline-derived CDR1 and CDR2 are GTSNPN and SVGIG (reference sequence). V was trimmed by 0 bases and J by 1 base, leaving 9 bases between them. This entry comes from a study of cytomegalovirus exposure and HLA in healthy donors. Overall study findings and caveats: It has been reported that TCR beta sequences accurately predicted the HLA-A and HLA-B alleles of most subjects. Among the sequence variants, a highly shared cluster was likely an artifact of sequencing.

Amplification used 60 Vbeta primers and 13 Jbeta primers. Produced via immunoSEQ multiplex PCR; TCRdb's table is partial and in-frame only. The table records about 130,000 clones, around 77% of them present only once. The rearrangement uses TRBV30 and TRBJ2-5; no clear D. This clonotype was obtained from a woman aged 50 to 65 in good health and CMV-seronegative. The sequenced sample was PBMCs. The CDR3 here is CAWSVPGLQETQYF. The DNA of the CDR3 is TGTGCCTGGAGTGTTCCAGGCCTCCAAGAGACCCAGTACTTC.